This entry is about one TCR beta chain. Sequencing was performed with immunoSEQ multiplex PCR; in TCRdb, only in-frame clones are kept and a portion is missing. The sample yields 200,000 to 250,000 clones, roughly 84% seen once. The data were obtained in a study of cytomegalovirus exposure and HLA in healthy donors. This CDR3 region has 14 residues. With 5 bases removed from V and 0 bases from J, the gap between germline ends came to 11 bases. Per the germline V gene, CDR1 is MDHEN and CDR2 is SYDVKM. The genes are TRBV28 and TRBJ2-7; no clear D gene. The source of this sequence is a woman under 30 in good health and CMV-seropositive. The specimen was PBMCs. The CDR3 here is CASSDLGSSYEQYF. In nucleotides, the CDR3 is TGTGCCAGCAGTGACCTAGGTAGCTCCTACGAGCAGTACTTC. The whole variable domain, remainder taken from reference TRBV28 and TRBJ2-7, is DVKVTQSSRYLVKRTGEKVFLECVQDMDHENMFWYRQDPGLGLRLIYFSYDVKMKEKGDIPEGYSVSREKKERFSLILESASTNQTSMYLCASSDLGSSYEQYFGPGTRLTVT.